A single sample is the source of the 10 T cell receptor beta chains below, sequenced in a study of shared clonotypes between healthy human individuals. Naive CD8 cells lacked CD45RO, underwent positive selection for CCR7 and left out terminally differentiated effector memory CD45RA+ cells. The repertoire was sequenced with immunoSEQ multiplex PCR; TCRdb's copy has only in-frame clones and lacks some. The table includes about 1.9 million clones, about 93% detected once. The sample taken for sequencing was naive CD8+ T cells from PBMCs. The receptors here all came from a man aged 18 to 30 in good health. Some clones in this sample may be carry-over from other donors' samples.

The chain joins TRBV19 to TRBJ1-1; the D is unclear. CDR1 is LNHDA and CDR2 is SQIVND in the germline V gene (reference sequence). The CDR3 has 15 residues. The germline V and J ends were trimmed by 4 bases and 5 bases, with 17 bases remaining between them. The CDR3 is CASSKWDGGKTEAFF. CDR3 coding DNA: TGTGCCAGTAGTAAGTGGGATGGAGGAAAGACTGAAGCTTTCTTT.

To note about this clone: Other DNA sequences in this sample translate to the same CDR3. V and J are TRBV27 and TRBJ1-1; tentatively, D is TRBD1 (6 bases). Germline V gene lookup returns CDR1 MNHEY and CDR2 SMNVEV (reference sequence). The CDR3 is made up of 13 amino acids. V was pared by 2 bases and J by 4 bases, with 8 bases between. Here the CDR3 reads CASSLGGLTEAFF. The DNA for the CDR3 is TGTGCCAGCAGTTTAGGGGGCCTCACTGAAGCTTTCTTT.

This chain joins TRBV7-8 and TRBJ2-3; 9 bases are shared with TRBD2. This CDR3 has 18 amino acids. In germline, CDR1 is SGHVS, CDR2 FQNEAQ. J was trimmed by 0 bases and V by 4 bases; bases with no gene match: 11. In nucleotides, the CDR3 is TGTGCCAGCAGCTCATTAGCGGGAGTGCGGTCTAGCACAGATACGCAGTATTTT. Protein: CASSSLAGVRSSTDTQYF.

The V gene is TRBV10-2, the J gene TRBJ2-5; 11 nucleotides match TRBD2. This CDR3 has 16 residues. Germline CDR1 and CDR2: WSHSY and SAAADI. J was trimmed by 0 bases and V by 7 bases; bases with no gene match: 7. CDR3 DNA: TGCGCCAGCACGGGGACTAGCGGAAGTGACCAAGAGACCCAGTACTTC. This encodes CASTGTSGSDQETQYF.

This chain joins TRBV6-5 and TRBJ2-1; the D is unclear. V dropped 0 bases and J dropped 9 bases, with 15 bases sitting between them. CDR1 and CDR2 from the germline V gene are MNHEY and SVGAGI. This CDR3 spans 15 amino acids. The CDR3 coding sequence is TGTGCCAGCAGTTACTCTCCAGGTCGGCCAAGTGAGCAGTTCTTC. Translated, it gives CASSYSPGRPSEQFF.

The J gene is TRBJ2-1, the V gene TRBV15, with 8 bases that match TRBD2. The CDR3 is made up of 17 amino acids. The V and J ends lost 2 bases and 3 bases, in that order; junction bases with no gene match: 9. From germline, CDR1 is LNHNV and CDR2 YYDKDF (reference sequence). CDR3 coding DNA: TGTGCCACCAGCAGACGATCCCTAGCGGGTATCTACAATGAGCAGTTCTTC. Its protein is CATSRRSLAGIYNEQFF. Full variable domain (remainder filled in from reference TRBV15 and TRBJ2-1): DAMVIQNPRYQVTQFGKPVTLSCSQTLNHNVMYWYQQKSSQAPKLLFHYYDKDFNNEADTPDNFQSRRPNTSFCFLDIRSPGLGDTAMYLCATSRRSLAGIYNEQFFGPGTRLTVL.

This chain uses TRBV11-2 with TRBJ2-5; possible D gene TRBD2, 6 bases. Germline CDR1 reads SGHAT; CDR2 reads FQNNGV. V lost 5 bases to trimming and J lost 2 bases, with 18 bases between them. This CDR3 comprises 16 residues. The CDR3 region has the DNA TGTGCCAGCAGCCCCGGGCAGGGTGGGGGGCAAGAGACCCAGTACTTC. This encodes CASSPGQGGGQETQYF.

The chain combines TRBV11-2 with TRBJ1-2; D is possibly TRBD1 (5 bases). This CDR3 contains 17 residues. V shed 5 bases and J shed 3 bases, with 22 bases lying between them. Germline V gene data show CDR1 as SGHAT and CDR2 as FQNNGV. For the CDR3, the DNA is TGTGCCAGCAGCCCTAAGGGAGGGGCGCTGTTATACTATGGCTACACCTTC. As protein: CASSPKGGALLYYGYTF.

J is TRBJ1-3 and V is TRBV28, with 8 positions matching TRBD1. The junction had 3 bases not matched to a gene; V was cut back by 2 bases and J by 3 bases. Germline V gives CDR1 MDHEN, CDR2 SYDVKM. There are 15 residues in the CDR3. DNA of the CDR3: TGTGCCAGCAGTTTAGACAGGGGTGATGGAAACACCATATATTTT. This codes for CASSLDRGDGNTIYF.

This chain connects TRBV19 to TRBJ2-7; 8 bases are a match to TRBD2. The germline V gene has CDR1 LNHDA and CDR2 SQIVND (reference sequence). J was trimmed by 6 bases and V by 5 bases; bases with no gene match: 9. The CDR3 is 14 residues long. The DNA of the CDR3 is TGTGCCAGTAGTCAAGGGACTAGTCCGATCGAGCAGTACTTC. It translates to CASSQGTSPIEQYF.